This note documents a single T cell receptor (beta chain) sequence. A single record per CDR3 protein comes from TCRdb applying MiXCR to the RT-PCR reads. The sample yields about 570,000 distinct CDR3 sequences, about 11% seen once. The data originate from a study of response to subunit inactivated influenza vaccine. Trimming removed 1 base at V and 5 bases at J, with 11 bases between. The V gene's germline CDR1 is SQVTM and CDR2 ANQGSEA. The CDR3 covers 13 residues. Another study also made use of these data, one on T cells expressing NK-cell markers. This second study notes: Beta-chain TCR cDNA was generated via 5'RACE template switching with UMIs. All TCR beta repertoires analysed originated from sorted CD3+CD56+NKG2C+, CD3+CD56+NKG2C- and CD3+CD56-NKG2C+ T cells. The authors applied an anti-gamma-delta TCR antibody in several experiments, and it restricted sorting to alpha-beta TCR T cells. The contribution of dominant NKG2C+ clonotypes to CD8+ T cells in five to seven donors was about 1.0-7.0%.

Source: PBMCs from blood, taken on the day of vaccination. The sequence was collected from a man over 45 who received an inactivated influenza vaccine. V and J are TRBV29-1 and TRBJ2-5, with D hard to call. This CDR3 is CSVEVPSSETQYF. In DNA form, the CDR3 reads TGCAGCGTTGAAGTCCCTAGTAGTGAGACCCAGTACTTC.